These T cell receptor beta chains were read from a single sample in a study of T-cell memory formation after mild COVID-19. TCRdb processed the 5' RACE reads anew with MiXCR; each CDR3 protein has one entry. The sample has approximately 300,000 distinct CDR3 sequences, about 15% seen once; the top ten hold around 23%. The sequenced material came from PBMCs or a T cell subset sorted from them (not recorded which). These receptors were taken from a man younger than 35 who had mild COVID-19 (a few samples of this study predate the infection). Cell type and time point are not known. Both conserved end residues are part of each CDR3. Fields, in order: V gene, clone size, D gene, CDR3 length, J gene, CDR3 DNA, CDR3 protein. The D gene is left open where the match is weak. Clone sizes are given selectively: once, few, many, or a class where the clone is expanded.

TRBV6-5,.,TRBD1,15,TRBJ1-2,TGTGCCAGCAGTGGGACAGGGCGGCGGGACTATGGCTACACCTTC,CASSGTGRRDYGYTF
TRBV29-1,many,.,11,TRBJ2-7,TGCAGCGTTAGTCAGAACTACGAGCAGTACTTC,CSVSQNYEQYF
TRBV7-9,few,.,12,TRBJ1-6,TGTGCCAGCAGCTTAGACCCCCCTGCCCTCCACTTT,CASSLDPPALHF
TRBV29-1,few,.,16,TRBJ1-2,TGCAGCGTTGAAGATCGGGGGGGGCTCGTCCCCTATGGCTACACCTTC,CSVEDRGGLVPYGYTF
TRBV12-3/TRBV12-4,few,.,16,TRBJ1-6,TGTGCCAGCAGTCCCCTCCGGGGAGCAGGGGCAGTGGCCCTCCACTTT,CASSPLRGAGAVALHF
TRBV7-3,.,.,15,TRBJ2-1,TGTGCCAGCAGCTTAACCGGCGGGACACACAATGAGCAGTTCTTC,CASSLTGGTHNEQFF
TRBV7-8,.,.,13,TRBJ2-3,TGTGCCAGCAGCTTAGGCCTTACAGATACGCAGTATTTT,CASSLGLTDTQYF
TRBV28,.,.,14,TRBJ1-2,TGTGCCAGCAGTGAGGGGGGCGCGGACTATGGCTACACCTTC,CASSEGGADYGYTF
TRBV12-3/TRBV12-4,.,.,13,TRBJ2-1,TGTGCCAGCAGTTTTAGGGAGTGGGATGAGCAGTTCTTC,CASSFREWDEQFF
TRBV20-1,.,.,13,TRBJ1-4,TGCAGTGCTAGAAGGTCGACTAATGAAAAACTGTTTTTT,CSARRSTNEKLFF
TRBV7-2,.,.,12,TRBJ1-6,TGTGCCAGCAGCTCAGAAGGGGTCTCCCTCCACTTT,CASSSEGVSLHF
TRBV4-2,.,.,15,TRBJ2-3,TGTGCCAGCAGCCAAGACAAGGGAATTACAGATACGCAGTATTTT,CASSQDKGITDTQYF
TRBV5-6,many,TRBD1,16,TRBJ2-5,TGTGCCAGCAGGCGGCGACTACAGGGGGCGGGTGAGACCCAGTACTTC,CASRRRLQGAGETQYF
TRBV5-1,many,.,14,TRBJ2-7,TGCGCCAGCAGCTTGGCCGTGGGGATTTACGAGCAGTACTTC,CASSLAVGIYEQYF
TRBV2,.,.,12,TRBJ2-5,TGTGCCAGCAAAGCAGGGGCAGAGACCCAGTACTTC,CASKAGAETQYF
TRBV9,.,TRBD1,15,TRBJ1-4,TGCGCCAGCAGCGCTGGGACAGTCCTAGGGGAAAAACTGTTTTTT,CASSAGTVLGEKLFF
TRBV7-3,few,.,16,TRBJ2-2,TGTGCCAGCAGCTTCCCCGGGGGGCCGGGCACCGGGGAGCTGTTTTTT,CASSFPGGPGTGELFF
TRBV27,.,.,13,TRBJ2-7,TGTGCCAGCAGTTTTGGGGGGGGCAGGGAGCAGTACTTC,CASSFGGGREQYF
TRBV7-6,.,.,16,TRBJ2-2,TGTGCCAGCAGCGGACGGGGGCCCACAACCTCCGGGGAGCTGTTTTTT,CASSGRGPTTSGELFF
TRBV7-6,many,TRBD2,17,TRBJ2-3,TGTGCCAGCAGCCCCATCCTCGGGACTAGTGGATCAGATACGCAGTATTTT,CASSPILGTSGSDTQYF
TRBV10-3,few,.,16,TRBJ1-2,TGTGCCATCATTTGGCCGAGGGGGGCGAGTAACTATGGCTACACCTTC,CAIIWPRGASNYGYTF
TRBV6-2/TRBV6-3,few,.,15,TRBJ2-5,TGTGCCAGCAGACCGAGGTGGGGGGCGGGAGAGACCCAGTACTTC,CASRPRWGAGETQYF
TRBV24-1,few,.,15,TRBJ2-2,TGTGCCACCAGTGACCCTCGAGAGGGGCCCGGGGAGCTGTTTTTT,CATSDPREGPGELFF
TRBV6-2/TRBV6-3,.,TRBD2,13,TRBJ2-3,TGTGCCAGCCTACTAGCGGGGGCAGATACGCAGTATTTT,CASLLAGADTQYF
TRBV6-4,few,TRBD2,15,TRBJ2-1,TGTGCCAGCAGTGACTCGGCGGTCGGGGGGAATGAGCAGTTCTTC,CASSDSAVGGNEQFF